This record covers a single T cell receptor (beta chain). Its specificity is not known. The data are from a study of CD8 T cells in ankylosing spondylitis. Regarding the study as a whole: Ankylosing spondylitis blood appeared to carry a characteristic TCR beta motif of roughly eight highly homologous variants.

Via MiXCR, TCRdb re-called the 5' RACE reads, giving one row per CDR3 protein. The table shows roughly 220,000 distinct CDR3 sequences, with around 20% occurring only once. Germline V gene lookup returns CDR1 SGDLS and CDR2 YYNGEE. The CDR3 runs to 14 residues. The V gene lost 4 bases and the J gene lost 8 bases, with 16 bases spanning the gap. The V gene is TRBV9, the J gene TRBJ2-1, with D possibly matching TRBD2 (5 bases). The clonotype originates from a male donor with ankylosing spondylitis. The sample taken for sequencing was blood, either unsorted or a sorted T cell fraction (not recorded which). CDR3 protein: CASSQTTPWDEQFF. The CDR3 DNA reads as TGTGCCAGCAGCCAGACTACACCTTGGGATGAGCAGTTCTTC.